Below, 20 T cell receptor beta chains from the same sample are listed, as sequenced in a study of blood T cell repertoires in COVID-19. Generated by immunoSEQ multiplex PCR, the TCRdb table keeps only in-frame clones and is missing some. The table has under 350,000 clones, 80% to 95% seen once; the top ten hold 6% to 7%. The sample was peripheral blood. Receptors were obtained from a woman between 25 and 40 years old with COVID-19, enrolled during active disease.

The rearrangement links TRBV24-1 to TRBJ2-7; the match to TRBD1 covers 7 bases. Trimming removed 6 bases from V and 1 base from J; junction bases left unmatched: 5. CDR3 length: 14 amino acids. Germline V gene sequence: CDR1 KGHDR, CDR2 SFDVKD. In DNA form, the CDR3 reads TGTGCCACCAGTTCTCCGGGACAGTCCTACGAGCAGTACTTC. Its protein product is CATSSPGQSYEQYF.

The chain is built from TRBV18 and TRBJ1-5, with 9 positions matching TRBD1. Per germline, CDR1 KGHSH and CDR2 LQKENI. After removal of 6 bases from V and 7 bases from J, the junction contained 10 bases not matched to a gene. This CDR3 region has 15 residues. The CDR3 region has the DNA TGTGCCAGCTCGCCCTACGGGGACAGGGTCCAGCCCCAGCATTTT. The encoded protein is CASSPYGDRVQPQHF.

This chain's CDR3 is CASSKTLANTEAFF. The CDR3 region has the DNA TGTGCCAGCAGTAAGACACTCGCCAACACTGAAGCTTTCTTT. J is TRBJ1-1 and V is TRBV6-5; D not certain. The germline V gene encodes CDR1 MNHEY and CDR2 SVGAGI. The CDR3 spans 14 residues. The V and J ends lost 5 bases and 2 bases respectively, with 12 bases between them.

This chain joins TRBV6-6 and TRBJ2-3, with TRBD1 matching 8 bases. Per germline, CDR1 MNHNY and CDR2 SVGAGI (reference sequence). This CDR3 contains 14 residues. The ends lost 6 bases at V and 3 bases at J; junction bases unmatched: 5. DNA for the CDR3: TGTGCCAGCAGCTTGACAGGGGTTACAGATACGCAGTATTTT. The encoded protein is CASSLTGVTDTQYF.

Comment on this clone: Other DNA sequences in this sample translate to the same CDR3. The genes are TRBV2 and TRBJ2-7, with a weak D call TRBD2 (5 bases). V was shortened by 4 bases and J by 3 bases, with 7 bases between the two germline ends. CDR1 is SNHLY, CDR2 FYNNEI, per germline. The CDR3 consists of 12 residues. DNA for the CDR3: TGTGCCAGCAGTGTTGAGGGCTACGAGCAGTACTTC. Protein sequence: CASSVEGYEQYF.

The rearrangement links TRBV7-2 to TRBJ2-3; 13 bases align to TRBD2. Germline V gives CDR1 SGHTA, CDR2 FQGNSA. J gave up 2 bases and V 3 bases, and 5 bases lay outside the gene matches. This CDR3 is 17 amino acids long. The CDR3 loop reads CASSFGTSGAFTDTQYF. In DNA, the CDR3 is TGTGCCAGCAGCTTCGGGACTAGCGGGGCGTTCACAGATACGCAGTATTTT.

The gene calls are TRBV5-4 and TRBJ2-1, with TRBD2 identical over 8 bases. The germline gives CDR1 SGHNT, CDR2 YYREEE (reference sequence). The CDR3 covers 18 residues. The trim removed 4 bases at V and 3 bases at J, leaving 15 bases unmatched. CDR3 sequence reads: CASSPGVAGLGVYNEQFF. The DNA for the CDR3 is TGTGCCAGCAGCCCCGGAGTAGCGGGATTAGGAGTCTACAATGAGCAGTTCTTC.

This chain joins TRBV19 and TRBJ1-2, with 12 bases matching TRBD1. Germline CDR1 and CDR2: LNHDA and SQIVND (reference sequence). V lost 10 bases and J lost 6; bases outside the gene matches: 9. The CDR3 spans 14 residues. The CDR3, as DNA: TGTGCCACCTCCCGGGACAGGGGGCTGGATGGCTACACCTTC. This codes for CATSRDRGLDGYTF.

The rearrangement uses TRBV2 and TRBJ2-7; the D is unclear. With 1 base removed from V and 2 bases from J, the gap between germline ends came to 9 bases. Germline values: CDR1 SNHLY, CDR2 FYNNEI. The CDR3 spans 14 residues. This CDR3 reads CASSEGRSPYEQYF. In nucleotides, the CDR3 is TGTGCCAGCAGTGAAGGGCGGAGTCCCTACGAGCAGTACTTC.

The chain joins TRBV9 to TRBJ1-4, with 8 positions matching TRBD1. Trimming removed 3 bases from V and 6 bases from J; junction bases left unmatched: 7. CDR1 and CDR2 (germline): SGDLS, YYNGEE. CDR3 size: 15 residues. In DNA form, the CDR3 reads TGTGCCAGCAGCGCGTCGAACAGGGGGGATGAAAAACTGTTTTTT. It yields the protein CASSASNRGDEKLFF.

The J gene is TRBJ1-1, the V gene TRBV11-2, with 11 positions matching TRBD1. CDR3 length: 14 residues. The junction had 5 bases not matched to a gene; V was cut back by 1 base and J by 10 bases. Germline lookup yields CDR1 SGHAT and CDR2 FQNNGV. CDR3 DNA sequence: TGTGCCAGCAGCTTAGGGGGACAGGGGGTGTTAGCTTTCTTT. It is translated as CASSLGGQGVLAFF.

In the case of this clone: Other DNA sequences in the sample encode the same CDR3. This chain connects TRBV7-3 to TRBJ2-2; D remains unclear. Germline loops: CDR1 SGHTA, CDR2 FQGTGA. This CDR3 is 12 amino acids long. With 5 bases removed from V and 3 bases from J, the gap between germline ends came to 4 bases. The CDR3 loop is CASSPDTGELFF. The CDR3 DNA reads TGTGCCAGCAGCCCCGACACCGGGGAGCTGTTTTTT.

This chain connects TRBV18 to TRBJ2-2; TRBD2 matches 9 bases. The CDR3 runs 14 residues. The germline CDR1 and CDR2 sequences are KGHSH and LQKENI. V gave up 3 bases and J gave up 4 bases; unmatched junction bases: 0. For the CDR3, the DNA is TGTGCCAGCTCACCTAGCGGGAGCACCGGGGAGCTGTTTTTT. This translates into CASSPSGSTGELFF.

The V gene is TRBV6-5, the J gene TRBJ2-5; D is unclear. V gave up 6 bases and J gave up 5 bases, with 13 bases separating them. CDR1 is MNHEY and CDR2 is SVGAGI in the germline V gene. This CDR3 region has 13 residues. CDR3 DNA sequence: TGTGCCAGCAGCGAGTATCTAGTTGAGACCCAGTACTTC. Its protein product is CASSEYLVETQYF.

This chain links TRBV9 with TRBJ2-1; TRBD2 agrees at 7 bases. Germline CDR1 reads SGDLS; CDR2 reads YYNGEE. CDR3 length: 13 amino acids. V was pared by 3 bases and J by 9 bases, with 6 bases of the junction left unmatched. The CDR3 DNA follows: TGTGCCAGCAGCGGAAGACTAGCCCCTGAGCAGTTCTTC. Its protein product is CASSGRLAPEQFF. The complete variable domain, with remaining parts taken from reference TRBV9 and TRBJ2-1, reads DSGVTQTPKHLITATGQRVTLRCSPRSGDLSVYWYQQSLDQGLQFLIQYYNGEERAKGNILERFSAQQFPDLHSELNLSSLELGDSALYFCASSGRLAPEQFFGPGTRLTVL.

As for this clone: This specimen includes other DNA sequences encoding the same CDR3. In DNA, the CDR3 is TGCGCCAGCAGCGGGAGGGGGTACAATGAGCAGTTCTTC. It codes for CASSGRGYNEQFF. This rearrangement joins TRBV5-1 to TRBJ2-1, with a tentative D call TRBD2 (7 bases). Trimming shortened V by 4 bases and J by 4 bases, and 9 bases separated the two germline ends. CDR3 length: 13 residues. From germline, CDR1 is SGHRS and CDR2 YFSETQ.

V and J are TRBV28 and TRBJ1-6; tentatively, D is TRBD1 (6 bases). The CDR3 runs to 16 residues. With 3 bases removed from V and 8 bases from J, the gap between germline ends came to 17 bases. Per the germline V gene, CDR1 is MDHEN and CDR2 is SYDVKM. The CDR3 spells CASSFPRGGGDSPLHF. The CDR3 nucleotides are TGTGCCAGCAGTTTTCCAAGAGGGGGTGGGGATTCACCCCTCCACTTT.

The chain is built from TRBV27 and TRBJ1-1; D unresolved. The CDR3 totals 11 residues. V lost 7 bases to trimming and J lost 1 base, with 4 bases between them. The germline CDR1 and CDR2 sequences are MNHEY and SMNVEV (reference sequence). CDR3 nucleotides: TGTGCCAGCACATCGAACACTGAAGCTTTCTTT. Protein sequence: CASTSNTEAFF.

V and J are TRBV4-3 and TRBJ1-5; no clear D. The CDR3 spans 14 residues. Per the germline V gene, CDR1 is LGHNA and CDR2 is YSLEER. V was clipped by 0 bases and J by 10 bases, with 13 bases between them. The CDR3 region has the DNA TGCGCCAGCAGCCAAGATCACGAGGCTGACCCCCAGCATTTT. Its protein is CASSQDHEADPQHF.

This chain joins TRBV28 and TRBJ1-5; D ambiguous. Germline CDR1 reads MDHEN; CDR2 reads SYDVKM. The germline V and J ends were trimmed by 5 bases and 5 bases, with 25 bases remaining between them. The CDR3 spans 18 residues. The CDR3 region is CASSANPYTRSGDQPQHF. CDR3 DNA: TGTGCCAGCAGTGCGAACCCTTACACCAGGTCGGGAGATCAGCCCCAGCATTTT.